The present T cell receptor (beta chain) was sequenced within a study of cytomegalovirus exposure and HLA in healthy donors. Study-level points and caveats: TCR beta sequences reportedly predicted most subjects' HLA-A and HLA-B alleles accurately. The sole available immune exposure information was CMV serostatus. In an earlier analysis, in 540 or so donors, most V segments appeared productive either ~87% or ~30% of the time.

This CDR3 is built from 14 residues. With 5 bases removed from V and 4 bases from J, the gap between germline ends came to 14 bases. Germline V gene data show CDR1 as MNHNS and CDR2 as SASEGT. Turning to this clone: Its antigen remains unidentified.

In the PCR, 60 Vbeta and 13 Jbeta primers were used. TCRdb keeps only in-frame clones here, not all; method: immunoSEQ multiplex PCR. Of around 220,000 clones in the sample, more than 60% were seen once. The source is a woman younger than 45 in good health and CMV-seronegative. The material sequenced was PBMCs. The V and J genes are TRBV6-1 and TRBJ1-2; tentatively, D is TRBD1 (5 bases). CDR3 nucleotide sequence: TGTGCCAGCAGTTTTACAGGTCCTTTCTATGGCTACACCTTC. This gives the protein CASSFTGPFYGYTF.